The 5 T cell receptor beta chains below were found in one sample sequenced in a study of T cell responses to AZD1222 COVID-19 vaccine. TCRdb's table, derived via immunoSEQ multiplex PCR, lists solely in-frame clones and lacks some. The data contain approximately 150,000 clones, roughly nine tenths of them seen just once; the ten biggest clones take up around 5%. The input for sequencing was peripheral blood, taken on day 0 of AZD1222 vaccination. Receptor source: an adult in good health.

This rearrangement joins TRBV5-6 to TRBJ1-1; 7 bases are shared with TRBD1. In germline, CDR1 is SGHDT, CDR2 YYEEEE. This CDR3 region has 16 residues. The V and J ends lost 2 bases and 3 bases, in that order; junction bases with no gene match: 10. The CDR3 DNA follows: TGTGCCAGCAGCTTTGAACAGGGGAATTTGTACACTGAAGCTTTCTTT. Translating it yields CASSFEQGNLYTEAFF.

This clone was detected only once. The chain carries TRBV4-3 and TRBJ2-7; 11 bases are a match to TRBD2. Per the germline V gene, CDR1 is LGHNA and CDR2 is YSLEER. The trim removed 1 base at V and 2 bases at J, leaving 7 bases unmatched. The CDR3 contains 17 residues. The CDR3 protein is CASSQGAGTSGTYEQYF. CDR3 in DNA: TGCGCCAGCAGCCAAGGTGCGGGGACTAGCGGAACCTACGAGCAGTACTTC.

This chain connects TRBV27 to TRBJ1-2, with TRBD1 matching over 9 bases. The CDR3 is made up of 16 amino acids. Germline V gives CDR1 MNHEY, CDR2 SMNVEV (reference sequence). With V trimmed by 4 bases and J by 3 bases, 9 bases remained unmatched. Written as DNA, the CDR3 is TGTGCCAGCAGTTCAAAACGGGACAGGGATTACTATGGCTACACCTTC. Its translation: CASSSKRDRDYYGYTF.

This clone occurred a few times. The chain recombines TRBV19 with TRBJ1-2, with 9 positions matching TRBD1. Germline V CDR1 and CDR2: LNHDA, SQIVND (reference sequence). V gave up 5 bases and J gave up 5 bases; unmatched junction bases: 15. The length of the CDR3 is 17 residues. CDR3 sequence reads: CASSLRAQGATSYGYTF. CDR3 nucleotide sequence: TGTGCCAGTAGTCTCCGGGCACAGGGGGCCACCTCTTATGGCTACACCTTC.

Only one count was recorded for this clone. V is TRBV5-5 and J is TRBJ1-3; D unresolved. Per the germline V gene, CDR1 is SGHKS and CDR2 is YYEKEE (reference sequence). This CDR3 has 14 amino acids. Trimming cost V 0 bases and J 11 bases, with 15 bases left between them. The CDR3 reads CASSLVLTSPAIYF. CDR3 nucleotides: TGTGCCAGCAGCTTGGTGCTCACCTCGCCGGCCATATATTTT.